The 22 T cell receptor beta chains listed next were all sequenced from one sample in a study of blood T cell repertoires in COVID-19. Measured with immunoSEQ multiplex PCR; TCRdb has only the in-frame clones, and not every one. Among roughly 90,000 clones listed, approximately 89% were seen once. The specimen sequenced was peripheral blood. Every receptor here comes from a man aged 50 to 60 with acute or convalescent COVID-19.

V is TRBV4-1 and J is TRBJ1-4, with TRBD1 matching 11 bases. The CDR3 has 14 amino acids. The germline V gene has CDR1 MGHRA and CDR2 YSYEKL. V trimming: 3 bases; J trimming: 10 bases; junction bases outside the gene matches: 4. The CDR3 DNA sequence: TGCGCCAGCAGCCAGTGGACAGGGGGCGGAAAACTGTTTTTT. Its protein is CASSQWTGGGKLFF.

The rearrangement uses TRBV19 and TRBJ1-1, with TRBD1 matching 10 bases. The CDR3 length is 13 residues. The germline CDR1 and CDR2 sequences are LNHDA and SQIVND (reference sequence). Germline trimming cut 6 bases from V and 8 bases from J; bases unmatched to any gene: 6. CDR3 DNA: TGTGCCAGTAGCAGACAGGGGGCAAGGGAAGCTTTCTTT. Translating it yields CASSRQGAREAFF.

CDR3 sequence (DNA): TGTGCCAGCAGCTTGGCCCCCAGGGGGGTGAACACCGGGGAGCTGTTTTTT. Translated: CASSLAPRGVNTGELFF. V usage is TRBV7-2 and J usage is TRBJ2-2, with D perhaps matching TRBD1 (7 bases). The CDR3 loop spans 17 amino acids. The V gene lost 3 bases and the J gene lost 1 base, with 15 bases spanning the gap. The V gene's germline CDR1 is SGHTA and CDR2 FQGNSA.

The gene calls are TRBV6-6 and TRBJ1-1, with a tentative D call TRBD1 (6 bases). Per germline, CDR1 MNHNY and CDR2 SVGAGI (reference sequence). The CDR3 totals 16 residues. Trimming left V 7 bases short and J 1 base short, with 19 bases between. The DNA of the CDR3 is TGTGCCAGCAATCCCTCTCCCGGGACACCGAACACTGAAGCTTTCTTT. Translation gives CASNPSPGTPNTEAFF.

This sequence joins TRBV19 and TRBJ1-2, with D tentatively TRBD1 (5 bases). CDR1 and CDR2 (germline): LNHDA, SQIVND (reference sequence). V was cut by 0 bases and J by 8 bases, with 19 bases left in between. This CDR3 spans 16 amino acids. CDR3 protein: CASSIDLAGMARGYTF. For the CDR3, the DNA is TGTGCCAGTAGTATAGATCTCGCAGGGATGGCGAGGGGCTACACCTTC.

The CDR3 coding sequence is TGTGCCAGTAGTGCCCAGGTTTTATGGGATGAAAAACTGTTTTTT. The encoded protein is CASSAQVLWDEKLFF. The V gene is TRBV19, the J gene TRBJ1-4, with D uncertain. Germline V gene lookup returns CDR1 LNHDA and CDR2 SQIVND (reference sequence). Deletions cut 5 bases from V and 6 bases from J, with 16 bases between. The CDR3 covers 15 residues.

The chain employs TRBV7-9 and TRBJ2-5; TRBD1 agrees at 9 bases. CDR3 size: 14 residues. CDR1 is SEHNR, CDR2 FQNEAQ, per germline (reference sequence). V shed 5 bases, J shed 8 bases, and the junction held 9 bases outside the gene matches. CDR3 coding DNA: TGTGCCAGCAGCAGATACAGGGGGCTTGACACCCAGTACTTC. Its protein is CASSRYRGLDTQYF.

The chain recombines TRBV27 with TRBJ1-2; D is possibly TRBD1 (5 bases). Germline CDR1 and CDR2: MNHEY and SMNVEV (reference sequence). With 3 bases removed from V and 7 bases from J, the gap between germline ends came to 18 bases. There are 15 residues in the CDR3. CDR3 residues: CASSFRPGGSSGYTF. CDR3 DNA: TGTGCCAGCAGTTTTCGCCCGGGGGGAAGTAGTGGCTACACCTTC.

The rearrangement uses TRBV3-1 (or the pseudogene TRBV3-2) and TRBJ1-1, with TRBD1 matching over 9 bases. Trimming removed 4 bases from V and 5 bases from J; junction bases left unmatched: 5. This CDR3 has 14 amino acids. Germline V lookup: CDR1 LGHDT, CDR2 YNNKEL (reference sequence). CDR3 amino acids: CASSPGQGRTEAFF. For the CDR3, the DNA is TGTGCCAGCAGCCCCGGACAGGGGAGGACTGAAGCTTTCTTT.

The chain carries TRBV9 and TRBJ1-1; 10 bases fit TRBD1. Germline CDR1 reads SGDLS; CDR2 reads YYNGEE. The CDR3 consists of 14 residues. With V trimmed by 4 bases and J by 7 bases, 7 bases remained unmatched. CDR3 loop: CASSPSGTGDEAFF. The CDR3 nucleotides are TGTGCCAGCAGCCCCTCCGGGACAGGGGATGAAGCTTTCTTT.

V gene TRBV14 combines with J gene TRBJ1-1, with TRBD1 matching over 10 bases. J was trimmed by 4 bases and V by 3 bases; bases with no gene match: 5. CDR3 length: 15 amino acids. CDR1 is SGHDN, CDR2 FVKESK, per germline. The CDR3, as DNA: TGTGCCAGCAGCCAGAGGGACAGGGGTTTCACTGAAGCTTTCTTT. This translates into CASSQRDRGFTEAFF.

The count of this clone is one. The chain couples TRBV19 to TRBJ2-3, with a weak D call TRBD2 (5 bases). The ends were cut back, 6 bases at V and 2 bases at J, with 18 bases in the middle. This CDR3 region has 16 residues. Per germline, CDR1 LNHDA and CDR2 SQIVND (reference sequence). CDR3 protein: CASRSAWTPNTDTQYF. CDR3 bases: TGTGCCAGTAGATCCGCCTGGACTCCCAACACAGATACGCAGTATTTT.

V gene TRBV5-1 combines with J gene TRBJ1-1, with 9 bases lining up with TRBD1. The CDR3 extends over 16 amino acids. Germline V CDR1 and CDR2: SGHRS, YFSETQ. V lost 5 bases, J lost 4 bases, and 12 bases stayed unmatched. CDR3 region: CASSLGTGRLSTEAFF. CDR3 bases: TGCGCCAGCAGTCTGGGGACAGGGCGACTTAGCACTGAAGCTTTCTTT.

J is TRBJ2-4 and V is TRBV19, with 12 bases fitting TRBD2. V lost 3 bases to trimming and J lost 2 bases; unmatched junction nucleotides: 5. Germline V gene sequence: CDR1 LNHDA, CDR2 SQIVND (reference sequence). The CDR3 has 17 residues. Here the CDR3 reads CASSMKLAGGTKNIQYF. CDR3 nucleotides: TGTGCCAGTAGTATGAAGCTAGCGGGGGGGACCAAAAACATTCAGTACTTC.

This chain joins TRBV7-8 and TRBJ2-5, with 10 bases identical to TRBD2. The CDR3 has 16 amino acids. V was pared by 7 bases and J by 2 bases, with 10 bases of the junction left unmatched. Germline V gene data show CDR1 as SGHVS and CDR2 as FQNEAQ. CDR3 region: CASTSPIAGGQETQYF. DNA for the CDR3: TGTGCCAGCACCTCTCCCATAGCGGGAGGACAAGAGACCCAGTACTTC.

This clone was detected once. The chain recombines TRBV4-3 with TRBJ2-7; perhaps TRBD2 as D (5 bases). Germline assignment: CDR1 LGHNA and CDR2 YSLEER. Trimming cost V 3 bases and J 3 bases, with 12 bases left between them. The CDR3 spans 14 residues. As DNA, the CDR3 is TGCGCCAGCAGCCAGCAAGGACTGCTCTACGAGCAGTACGTC. Its protein is CASSQQGLLYEQYV.

This chain uses TRBV2 with TRBJ1-2, with TRBD1 identical over 7 bases. The CDR3 runs to 12 residues. V shed 6 bases and J 13 bases; nucleotides not matched to a gene: 11. Germline CDR1 and CDR2: SNHLY and FYNNEI. The chain's CDR3 is CASRANRGPGTF. The CDR3 DNA reads TGTGCCAGCAGGGCTAACAGGGGCCCCGGCACCTTC.

The CDR3 spells CASSDGTRTADTQYF. CDR3 DNA: TGTGCCAGCAGTGACGGGACTCGTACAGCAGATACGCAGTATTTT. This chain joins TRBV25-1 and TRBJ2-3; the D gene is possibly TRBD2 (6 bases). The CDR3 runs 15 residues. The germline V and J ends were trimmed by 3 bases and 4 bases, with 14 bases remaining between them. CDR1 is MGHDK and CDR2 is SYGVNS in the germline V gene. The entire variable domain, with the rest obtained from reference TRBV25-1 and TRBJ2-3, is as follows: EADIYQTPRYLVIGTGKKITLECSQTMGHDKMYWYQQDPGMELHLIHYSYGVNSTEKGDLSSESTVSRIRTEHFPLTLESARPSHTSQYLCASSDGTRTADTQYFGPGTRLTVL.

This clone was counted only a few times. The chain joins TRBV2 to TRBJ1-1; TRBD1 is a possible D gene (6 bases). V was pared by 4 bases and J by 0 bases, with 12 bases between. The CDR3 has 15 residues. The germline V gene has CDR1 SNHLY and CDR2 FYNNEI. The CDR3 protein is CASSARQDMNTEAFF. The CDR3 coding sequence is TGTGCCAGCAGTGCTCGACAGGACATGAACACTGAAGCTTTCTTT. Filled out from reference TRBV2 and TRBJ1-1, the complete variable domain reads EPEVTQTPSHQVTQMGQEVILRCVPISNHLYFYWYRQILGQKVEFLVSFYNNEISEKSEIFDDQFSVERPDGSNFTLKIRSTKLEDSAMYFCASSARQDMNTEAFFGQGTRLTVV.

Only a few counts were recorded for this clone. The chain combines TRBV29-1 with TRBJ1-1, with D possibly matching TRBD1 (6 bases). V was pared by 7 bases and J by 3 bases, with 15 bases between. The germline gives CDR1 SQVTM, CDR2 ANQGSEA. This CDR3 has 13 residues. The CDR3 nucleotides read TGCAGCGGGACCCGACAGGTGGACACTGAAGCTTTCTTT. Its protein product is CSGTRQVDTEAFF.

This chain uses TRBV19 with TRBJ1-6; D may be TRBD1 (5 bases). The germline V and J ends were trimmed by 3 bases and 10 bases, with 22 bases remaining between them. Per germline, CDR1 LNHDA and CDR2 SQIVND (reference sequence). The CDR3 sequence is 17 residues long. DNA of the CDR3: TGTGCCAGTAGTATCAGCAGGGATCCGGGTCTAGGATCACCCCTCCACTTT. It encodes CASSISRDPGLGSPLHF.

This chain uses TRBV4-1 with TRBJ1-2, with a tentative D call TRBD1 (5 bases). This CDR3 comprises 14 residues. V was clipped by 1 base and J by 4 bases, with 10 bases between them. Germline lookup yields CDR1 MGHRA and CDR2 YSYEKL. The CDR3 coding sequence is TGCGCCAGCAGCCAAGTTTGGGGGGGCTATGGCTACACCTTC. It codes for CASSQVWGGYGYTF.